The T cell receptor (beta chain) described here comes from a study of control samples from healthy donors and cancer patients. The CDR3 has 12 residues. Per the germline V gene, CDR1 is MNHEY and CDR2 is SVGAGI. Trimming took 6 bases from V and 3 from J, leaving 9 bases between them. Only in-frame clones appear in the TCRdb table, and some are missing; sequencing was by immunoSEQ multiplex PCR. The sample holds 40,000 to 50,000 clones; over 80% are singletons and the top ten take over 45%. The chain uses TRBV6-5 and TRBJ2-7; D not certain. Sequenced sample: blood. This clonotype originated in a man in his 60s in good health. Written as DNA, the CDR3 is TGTGCCAGCAGCAGAGTGAGCTACGAGCAGTACTTC. Protein product: CASSRVSYEQYF.